These 22 T cell receptor beta chains came from one sample sequenced in a study of blood T cell repertoires in COVID-19. This table comes from immunoSEQ multiplex PCR, and its TCRdb copy is limited to in-frame clones, with some not included. The sample shows 90,000 or so clones, about three quarters of them seen only once. Sample: peripheral blood. These receptors were collected from a woman at least 80 years old with acute or convalescent COVID-19.

J is TRBJ1-2 and V is TRBV10-3; D perhaps matches TRBD1 (6 bases). The germline CDR1 and CDR2 sequences are ENHRY and SYGVKD. Trimming took 7 bases from V and 5 from J, leaving 14 bases between them. This CDR3 has 13 amino acids. The CDR3 coding sequence is TGTGCCATCAAAGCAGGGGAGGGGTATGGCTACACCTTC. Translated: CAIKAGEGYGYTF.

This clone has a handful of counts. The V gene is TRBV5-1, the J gene TRBJ2-7; 7 nucleotides align to TRBD1. CDR3 length equals 13 residues. Germline-derived CDR1 and CDR2 are SGHRS and YFSETQ. J lost 3 bases, V lost 4 bases, and 4 bases had no gene match. The CDR3 loop is CASSGRQGYEQYF. DNA for the CDR3: TGCGCCAGCAGCGGACGACAGGGCTACGAGCAGTACTTC.

The chain couples TRBV5-5 to TRBJ2-4; possible D gene TRBD1, 5 bases. CDR1 and CDR2 (germline): SGHKS, YYEKEE (reference sequence). The V end was cut by 1 base, the J end by 2 bases, with 10 bases between. The CDR3 extends over 15 amino acids. The CDR3 DNA follows: TGTGCCAGCAGCTTGAAAGGGGCACCCAAAAACATTCAGTACTTC. Residues: CASSLKGAPKNIQYF. Together with reference TRBV5-5 and TRBJ2-4, the CDR3 gives the full variable domain: DAGVTQSPTHLIKTRGQQVTLRCSPISGHKSVSWYQQVLGQGPQFIFQYYEKEERGRGNFPDRFSARQFPNYSSELNVNALLLGDSALYLCASSLKGAPKNIQYFGAGTRLSVL.

CDR3 sequence: CASGRSNEQFF. CDR3 DNA: TGTGCCAGCGGTAGGAGCAATGAGCAGTTCTTC. The rearrangement uses TRBV27 and TRBJ2-1; D remains unclear. V was shortened by 8 bases and J by 6 bases, with 8 bases between the two germline ends. The CDR3 extends over 11 amino acids. CDR1 is MNHEY and CDR2 is SMNVEV in the germline V gene (reference sequence).

The chain carries TRBV4-3 and TRBJ1-2; weak D call: TRBD1 (6 bases). The CDR3 covers 15 residues. V lost 0 bases to trimming and J lost 5 bases, with 13 bases between them. Germline CDR1 LGHNA, CDR2 YSLEER. In nucleotides, the CDR3 is TGCGCCAGCAGCCAAGATCCAGGGGTTTCTTATGGCTACACCTTC. Its protein product is CASSQDPGVSYGYTF.

V gene TRBV10-3 combines with J gene TRBJ1-1, with 9 positions matching TRBD1. This CDR3 region has 14 residues. The J segment lost 11 bases and the V segment lost 0 bases, leaving 7 bases of the junction unmatched. From germline, CDR1 is ENHRY and CDR2 SYGVKD. The CDR3 nucleotides are TGTGCCATCAGTGAGTCGTTACAGGGGGCATGGGCTTTCTTT. Translating it yields CAISESLQGAWAFF.

The chain is built from TRBV6-1 and TRBJ1-5; the D is unclear. Trimming took off 1 base at V and 0 bases at J, with 13 bases between the two ends. Germline V CDR1 and CDR2: MNHNS, SASEGT. The CDR3 length is 17 residues. This chain's CDR3 is CASSEGHILYSNQPQHF. In nucleotides, the CDR3 is TGTGCCAGCAGTGAAGGACACATCCTTTATAGCAATCAGCCCCAGCATTTT.

The chain has TRBV28 and TRBJ2-1, with 9 bases lining up with TRBD1. The V segment lost 6 bases and the J segment 5 bases; nucleotides outside the gene matches: 11. Germline V gene data show CDR1 as MDHEN and CDR2 as SYDVKM. The CDR3 spans 16 residues. CDR3 DNA sequence: TGTGCCAGCAGGGGAAGAGGGACAGGGTTTGACAATGAGCAGTTCTTC. It is translated as CASRGRGTGFDNEQFF.

The count of this clone is one. The chain uses TRBV7-9 and TRBJ2-7, with a weak D call TRBD1 (5 bases). Germline-derived CDR1 and CDR2 are SEHNR and FQNEAQ (reference sequence). This CDR3 spans 15 amino acids. Between the trimmed V and J ends, which lost 1 base and 0 bases, there was a span of 10 bases. CDR3 in amino acids: CASSLGGYSSYEQYF. Here the CDR3 DNA reads TGTGCCAGCAGCTTAGGGGGCTACTCCTCCTACGAGCAGTACTTC.

The chain combines TRBV18 with TRBJ2-7; 8 bases agree with TRBD1. V lost 3 bases and J lost 2; bases outside the gene matches: 0. Germline CDR1 is KGHSH and CDR2 is LQKENI. This CDR3 is 13 amino acids long. CDR3 bases: TGTGCCAGCTCACCGGACAGGGCCTACGAGCAGTACTTC. This encodes CASSPDRAYEQYF.

The genes are TRBV5-1 and TRBJ1-4; D is unclear. Trimming stripped 4 bases from V and 8 bases from J, with 15 bases between. Germline lookup yields CDR1 SGHRS and CDR2 YFSETQ. CDR3 length equals 14 residues. The CDR3 region is CASSAGQRGEKLFF. For the CDR3, the DNA is TGCGCCAGCAGCGCGGGTCAGCGTGGCGAAAAACTGTTTTTT. The complete variable domain, with remaining parts taken from reference TRBV5-1 and TRBJ1-4, reads KAGVTQTPRYLIKTRGQQVTLSCSPISGHRSVSWYQQTPGQGLQFLFEYFSETQRNKGNFPGRFSGRQFSNSRSEMNVSTLELGDSALYLCASSAGQRGEKLFFGSGTQLSVL.

The chain joins TRBV7-9 to TRBJ1-1, with TRBD1 matching 8 bases. Per germline, CDR1 SEHNR and CDR2 FQNEAQ (reference sequence). This CDR3 contains 14 residues. Germline trimming cut 1 base from V and 4 bases from J; bases unmatched to any gene: 2. CDR3 protein: CASSLETGATEAFF. The DNA of the CDR3 is TGTGCCAGCAGCTTAGAGACAGGGGCCACTGAAGCTTTCTTT.

The genes are TRBV18 and TRBJ2-2; TRBD1 matches at 8 bases. With 5 bases clipped from V and 4 bases from J, the junction kept 6 bases outside the gene matches. Germline values: CDR1 KGHSH, CDR2 LQKENI. This CDR3 has 15 residues. The CDR3 sequence: CASSSRTGSTGELFF. The CDR3 DNA follows: TGTGCCAGCTCATCAAGGACAGGGAGCACCGGGGAGCTGTTTTTT.

V is TRBV5-1 and J is TRBJ1-1; no reliable D call. With 2 bases removed from V and 3 bases from J, the gap between germline ends came to 20 bases. The length of the CDR3 is 17 residues. Germline V gene lookup returns CDR1 SGHRS and CDR2 YFSETQ. The CDR3 DNA reads TGCGCCAGCAGCTTTTTAGTGGGAGGCCAGAGGGACACTGAAGCTTTCTTT. Protein sequence: CASSFLVGGQRDTEAFF.

This clone has a handful of counts. The chain couples TRBV7-3 to TRBJ2-1; 10 bases line up with TRBD2. The CDR3 consists of 15 residues. Losses at the gene ends were 5 bases for V and 4 bases for J; bases not matched to a gene: 5. Germline V lookup: CDR1 SGHTA, CDR2 FQGTGA. The CDR3 is CASSPSGGLYNEQFF. CDR3 nucleotides: TGTGCCAGCAGCCCTAGCGGGGGTCTATACAATGAGCAGTTCTTC.

The chain employs TRBV7-9 and TRBJ1-1, with a weak D call TRBD1 (6 bases). V dropped 2 bases and J dropped 10 bases, with 17 bases sitting between them. The germline gives CDR1 SEHNR, CDR2 FQNEAQ (reference sequence). This CDR3 has 14 residues. The CDR3 region has the DNA TGTGCCAGCAGCTTAACCGGGCAGGGGAGCGGAGCTTTCTTT. Amino acid sequence: CASSLTGQGSGAFF.

V usage is TRBV19 and J usage is TRBJ1-1, with D perhaps TRBD1 (6 bases). Germline V gene lookup returns CDR1 LNHDA and CDR2 SQIVND (reference sequence). The ends were cut back, 6 bases at V and 3 bases at J, with 14 bases in the middle. The CDR3 extends over 14 amino acids. This chain's CDR3 is CASRNDRPDTEAFF. The DNA for the CDR3 is TGTGCCAGTAGAAACGACAGGCCGGACACTGAAGCTTTCTTT.

The chain carries TRBV27 and TRBJ2-3; D not certain. From germline, CDR1 is MNHEY and CDR2 SMNVEV (reference sequence). The germline V and J ends were trimmed by 5 bases and 3 bases, with 12 bases remaining between them. The CDR3 is made up of 14 amino acids. This CDR3 is CASSPGRWTDTQYF. The CDR3 DNA sequence: TGTGCCAGCAGTCCTGGCAGGTGGACAGATACGCAGTATTTT.

The chain is built from TRBV5-1 and TRBJ1-2; a weak D match, TRBD1 (5 bases). Germline V lookup: CDR1 SGHRS, CDR2 YFSETQ. V gave up 5 bases and J gave up 7 bases, with 12 bases separating them. There are 12 residues in the CDR3. This chain's CDR3 is CASSADTGGYTF. CDR3 DNA: TGCGCCAGCAGTGCGGACACCGGTGGCTACACCTTC.

The chain uses TRBV13 and TRBJ1-1; 8 bases map to TRBD1. The germline CDR1 and CDR2 sequences are PRHDT and FYEKMQ (reference sequence). CDR3 length equals 14 residues. V lost 4 bases and J lost 4; bases outside the gene matches: 5. The CDR3 spells CASSSYDRGTEAFF. CDR3 sequence (DNA): TGTGCCAGCAGCTCGTATGACAGGGGCACTGAAGCTTTCTTT.

The V gene is TRBV19, the J gene TRBJ2-1, with a weak D call TRBD1 (6 bases). Germline V CDR1 and CDR2: LNHDA, SQIVND (reference sequence). V was clipped by 5 bases and J by 11 bases, with 16 bases between them. There are 13 residues in the CDR3. For the CDR3, the DNA is TGTGCCAGTAGTTCCCACAAGCAGGGGCAGCAGTTCTTC. Residues: CASSSHKQGQQFF.

This chain uses TRBV28 with TRBJ2-7; D gene unclear. The CDR3 extends over 13 amino acids. The V gene's germline CDR1 is MDHEN and CDR2 SYDVKM. V shed 2 bases and J shed 6 bases, with 11 bases lying between them. The CDR3 loop reads CASSLHRRSEQYF. The CDR3 nucleotides read TGTGCCAGCAGTTTACACAGACGGTCCGAGCAGTACTTC.